One sample yielded the 30 T cell receptor beta chains listed below, sequenced in a study of blood T cell repertoires in COVID-19 (dated by TCRdb to 2018 to 2021). Receptor libraries were prepared by the immunoSEQ multiplex PCR assay. TCRdb holds this immuneACCESS table with in-frame rearrangements only. Some clones are missing; in checked studies, unresolved V genes explain under half, and the rest has no known cause. This sample holds more than 85,000 clones; 70% to 90% were observed only once. 4% to 5.5% of the sample is held by the ten biggest clonotypes. Specimen: peripheral blood. These receptors were collected from a man aged 70-80 years with acute or convalescent COVID-19.

The chain employs TRBV28 and TRBJ2-3; 7 positions match TRBD2. V was clipped by 1 base and J by 2 bases; unmatched bases: 3. Germline-derived CDR1 and CDR2 are MDHEN and SYDVKM. CDR3 length: 15 amino acids. CDR3 in amino acids: CASSLLGGSTDTQYF. DNA for the CDR3: TGTGCCAGCAGTTTATTGGGGGGGTCCACAGATACGCAGTATTTT.

The chain has TRBV18 and TRBJ1-3; no reliable D call. Trimming took off 3 bases at V and 2 bases at J, with 14 bases between the two ends. Germline CDR1 is KGHSH and CDR2 is LQKENI. This CDR3 has 16 amino acids. The CDR3 region is CASSPLSRTAGNTIYF. The CDR3 region has the DNA TGTGCCAGCTCACCTCTTTCAAGGACTGCTGGAAACACCATATATTTT.

The genes are TRBV10-3 and TRBJ2-1; maybe TRBD2 (6 bases). Per the germline V gene, CDR1 is ENHRY and CDR2 is SYGVKD. The CDR3 length is 18 residues. V was shortened by 5 bases and J by 0 bases, with 20 bases between the two germline ends. The DNA for the CDR3 is TGTGCCATCAGTCCACGCGGGGTAGGACGGCGCTCCTACAATGAGCAGTTCTTC. This translates into CAISPRGVGRRSYNEQFF.

The rearrangement joins TRBV10-2 to TRBJ2-2; D possibly corresponds to TRBD1 (6 bases). Between the trimmed V and J ends, which lost 7 bases and 0 bases, there was a span of 9 bases. The CDR3 is 14 amino acids. Germline V lookup: CDR1 WSHSY, CDR2 SAAADI. In DNA form, the CDR3 reads TGCGCCAGCAAGGGGGAAGCGAACACCGGGGAGCTGTTTTTT. Encoded protein: CASKGEANTGELFF.

The V call is TRBV5-4, the J call TRBJ1-3, with D uncertain. CDR1 and CDR2 from the germline V gene are SGHNT and YYREEE (reference sequence). Trimming left V 0 bases short and J 1 base short, with 11 bases between. This CDR3 is 16 amino acids long. The CDR3 region has the DNA TGTGCCAGCAGCTTGGGGGCACGGAGGTCTGGAAACACCATATATTTT. Amino acids: CASSLGARRSGNTIYF.

The chain recombines TRBV25-1 with TRBJ1-1; maybe TRBD1 (5 bases). Germline V gives CDR1 MGHDK, CDR2 SYGVNS. The length of the CDR3 is 14 residues. The ends were cut back, 6 bases at V and 0 bases at J, with 11 bases in the middle. CDR3 DNA: TGTGCCAGCAGCGCAACAGGCTTGAACACTGAAGCTTTCTTT. As protein: CASSATGLNTEAFF.

This chain links TRBV28 with TRBJ2-7, with TRBD2 matching 7 bases. V trimming: 7 bases; J trimming: 1 base; junction bases outside the gene matches: 7. The germline V gene encodes CDR1 MDHEN and CDR2 SYDVKM. There are 14 residues in the CDR3. CDR3 region: CASTSLGGSYEQYF. CDR3 bases: TGTGCCAGCACTTCTCTCGGGGGGTCCTACGAGCAGTACTTC. The variable domain in full, completed from reference TRBV28 and TRBJ2-7, reads DVKVTQSSRYLVKRTGEKVFLECVQDMDHENMFWYRQDPGLGLRLIYFSYDVKMKEKGDIPEGYSVSREKKERFSLILESASTNQTSMYLCASTSLGGSYEQYFGPGTRLTVT.

This chain uses TRBV3-1 (or the pseudogene TRBV3-2) with TRBJ1-6; 7 bases are shared with TRBD1. CDR3 length equals 15 residues. Germline V gene data show CDR1 as LGHDT and CDR2 as YNNKEL (reference sequence). V shed 5 bases, J shed 9 bases, and the junction held 10 bases outside the gene matches. As DNA, the CDR3 is TGTGCCAGCAGCATCCAGACAGGGATCGTTTCACCCCTCCACTTT. It is translated as CASSIQTGIVSPLHF.

The CDR3 here is CASSWELETTIYF. CDR3 bases: TGTGCCAGCAGTTGGGAGCTGGAAACAACCATATATTTT. The chain couples TRBV6-6 to TRBJ1-3, with D unresolved. Per germline, CDR1 MNHNY and CDR2 SVGAGI (reference sequence). Trimming stripped 4 bases from V and 10 bases from J, with 14 bases between. The CDR3 length is 13 residues.

This chain links TRBV27 with TRBJ1-1, with D perhaps matching TRBD1 (5 bases). The CDR3 runs 12 residues. Trimming stripped 6 bases from V and 6 bases from J, with 11 bases between. From germline, CDR1 is MNHEY and CDR2 SMNVEV (reference sequence). In nucleotides, the CDR3 is TGTGCCAGCAGCAACAGGTTGGCTGAAGCTTTCTTT. The encoded protein is CASSNRLAEAFF.

The CDR3 coding sequence is TGCGCCAGCAGCTTGTTGGGCATGCCGAATCAGCCCCAGCATTTT. The encoded protein is CASSLLGMPNQPQHF. The chain carries TRBV5-1 and TRBJ1-5; D is uncertain. From germline, CDR1 is SGHRS and CDR2 YFSETQ. There are 15 residues in the CDR3. V lost 1 base and J lost 4, with 12 bases in between.

On this clone itself: One junction end does not reproduce the germline sequence, and a read error may be involved. The rearrangement uses TRBV7-7 and TRBJ2-1; 8 nucleotides match TRBD1. The CDR3 totals 15 residues. Germline loops: CDR1 SSHAT, CDR2 FNYEAQ (reference sequence). The chain's CDR3 is CASSFEGQGENEQFF. CDR3 nucleotide sequence: TGTGCTAGCAGCTTTGAAGGACAGGGAGAAAATGAGCAGTTCTTC.

This chain uses TRBV3-1 (or the pseudogene TRBV3-2) with TRBJ2-4; 16 bases align to TRBD2. Germline CDR1 is LGHDT and CDR2 is YNNKEL (reference sequence). The CDR3 totals 15 residues. V lost 5 bases to trimming and J lost 9 bases; unmatched junction nucleotides: 4. CDR3 bases: TGTGCCAGCAGCGGGACTAGCGGGGGGGCAATCATTCAGTACTTC. Its translation is CASSGTSGGAIIQYF.

The chain couples TRBV12-5 to TRBJ2-7; 8 nucleotides agree with TRBD1. Germline CDR1 and CDR2: LGHNT and FRNRAP. Germline trimming cut 5 bases from V and 2 bases from J; bases unmatched to any gene: 8. The CDR3 totals 15 residues. CDR3 DNA: TGTGCTAGTGGTGACAGGGGATACGGCCCCTACGAGCAGTACTTC. It yields the protein CASGDRGYGPYEQYF.

The genes are TRBV3-1 (or the pseudogene TRBV3-2) and TRBJ1-2; a weak D match, TRBD1 (5 bases). CDR1 and CDR2 (germline): LGHDT, YNNKEL (reference sequence). The CDR3 runs to 12 residues. Trimming cost V 1 base and J 8 bases, with 8 bases left between them. The CDR3 loop reads CASSQGGYGYTF. The CDR3 DNA is TGTGCCAGCAGCCAAGGGGGCTACGGCTACACCTTC.

CDR3 residues: CASGLGQGRNSNQPQHF. Here the CDR3 DNA reads TGTGCTAGTGGTTTGGGACAGGGGCGCAATAGCAATCAGCCCCAGCATTTT. V is TRBV12-5 and J is TRBJ1-5, with 8 bases lining up with TRBD1. The CDR3 is 17 residues long. From germline, CDR1 is LGHNT and CDR2 FRNRAP. Unmatched junction bases numbered 5, after V lost 1 base and J lost 0 bases.

The DNA of the CDR3 is TGTGCCAGCAGTGAACCGACAGTCAATCAGCCCCAGCATTTT. Amino acid sequence: CASSEPTVNQPQHF. The chain has TRBV6-1 and TRBJ1-5, with D possibly TRBD1 on 5 matching bases. The ends were cut back, 2 bases at V and 3 bases at J, with 8 bases in the middle. This CDR3 region has 14 residues. CDR1 and CDR2 (germline): MNHNS, SASEGT.

The chain recombines TRBV7-8 with TRBJ1-2, with TRBD1 matching 8 bases. With V trimmed by 5 bases and J by 8 bases, 7 bases remained unmatched. The CDR3 totals 13 residues. Germline V gene data show CDR1 as SGHVS and CDR2 as FQNEAQ. CDR3 DNA sequence: TGTGCCAGCAGCCCAAGGACAGGGAGCGGCTACACCTTC. It codes for CASSPRTGSGYTF.

Only a few counts were recorded for this clone. This sequence joins TRBV5-1 and TRBJ1-1; D gene ambiguous. Trimming removed 4 bases from V and 4 bases from J, with 14 bases in between. Germline CDR1 reads SGHRS; CDR2 reads YFSETQ. This CDR3 comprises 14 residues. The CDR3 is CASSRSSGGTEAFF. Written as DNA, the CDR3 is TGCGCCAGCAGCCGTTCTTCCGGAGGCACTGAAGCTTTCTTT.

This clone was seen just once. The chain links TRBV5-1 to TRBJ1-6; tentative D call: TRBD1 (6 bases). Germline CDR1 and CDR2: SGHRS and YFSETQ. The CDR3 extends over 15 amino acids. Trimming stripped 4 bases from V and 0 bases from J, with 8 bases between. In DNA, the CDR3 is TGCGCCAGCAGCACAGGGAGCTCCTATAATTCACCCCTCCACTTT. It encodes CASSTGSSYNSPLHF.

The chain has TRBV30 and TRBJ1-1; D uncertain. The germline V gene encodes CDR1 GTSNPN and CDR2 SVGIG (reference sequence). CDR3 size: 12 residues. Deletions cut 3 bases from V and 3 bases from J, with 8 bases between. CDR3 coding DNA: TGTGCCTGGAGGAGCGGTTACACTGAAGCTTTCTTT. Residues: CAWRSGYTEAFF.

This chain joins TRBV5-1 and TRBJ2-5; 10 bases align to TRBD2. V shed 2 bases and J 0 bases; nucleotides not matched to a gene: 4. The length of the CDR3 is 16 residues. Per germline, CDR1 SGHRS and CDR2 YFSETQ. In DNA form, the CDR3 reads TGCGCCAGCAGCTTTATTAGCGGGGGGTACCAAGAGACCCAGTACTTC. Translating gives CASSFISGGYQETQYF. Using reference TRBV5-1 and TRBJ2-5 for the parts outside the CDR3, the full variable domain is KAGVTQTPRYLIKTRGQQVTLSCSPISGHRSVSWYQQTPGQGLQFLFEYFSETQRNKGNFPGRFSGRQFSNSRSEMNVSTLELGDSALYLCASSFISGGYQETQYFGPGTRLLVL.

The CDR3 DNA reads TGTGCCATCTCCGATGGGGGCGACGAGCAGTACTTC. Amino acid sequence: CAISDGGDEQYF. The rearrangement joins TRBV10-3 to TRBJ2-7; the D gene is possibly TRBD1 (6 bases). The CDR3 totals 12 residues. Germline CDR1 reads ENHRY; CDR2 reads SYGVKD. With 8 bases removed from V and 5 bases from J, the gap between germline ends came to 13 bases.

This chain links TRBV28 with TRBJ1-1; TRBD1 agrees at 9 bases. CDR1 and CDR2 from the germline V gene are MDHEN and SYDVKM. V was pared by 4 bases and J by 1 base, with 10 bases of the junction left unmatched. The CDR3 has 17 residues. The chain's CDR3 is CASSSGQGRFRNTEAFF. The CDR3 DNA sequence: TGTGCCAGCAGTTCGGGACAGGGTCGATTTCGGAACACTGAAGCTTTCTTT.

The chain has TRBV5-1 and TRBJ2-7; D is possibly TRBD2 (6 bases). V was cut by 2 bases and J by 7 bases, with 13 bases left in between. The germline CDR1 and CDR2 sequences are SGHRS and YFSETQ. This CDR3 region has 13 residues. CDR3 sequence reads: CASSLGSGREQYF. DNA for the CDR3: TGCGCCAGCAGCTTAGGGTCAGGGAGGGAGCAGTACTTC.

The chain combines TRBV28 with TRBJ1-5; D might be TRBD1 (5 bases). Germline-derived CDR1 and CDR2 are MDHEN and SYDVKM. Trimming took 6 bases from V and 4 from J, leaving 22 bases between them. The CDR3 length is 17 residues. The CDR3 is CASSRDGIFSGNQPQHF. The DNA of the CDR3 is TGTGCCAGCAGCCGGGACGGGATATTTAGCGGAAATCAGCCCCAGCATTTT.

This clone came up a few times. The chain joins TRBV2 to TRBJ2-6, with a tentative D call TRBD1 (6 bases). The V gene lost 6 bases and the J gene lost 2 bases, with 20 bases spanning the gap. CDR3 length: 18 amino acids. Germline V gene data show CDR1 as SNHLY and CDR2 as FYNNEI. The DNA of the CDR3 is TGTGCCAGCAGACAGGGTTCTGTTTACAGAACTGGGGCCAACGTCCTGACTTTC. Encoded protein: CASRQGSVYRTGANVLTF.

J is TRBJ1-1 and V is TRBV25-1; 8 nucleotides match TRBD1. This CDR3 has 13 residues. CDR1 is MGHDK and CDR2 is SYGVNS in the germline V gene. J lost 4 bases, V lost 4 bases, and 2 bases had no gene match. DNA of the CDR3: TGTGCCAGCAGTGCCACAGGGGGCACTGAAGCTTTCTTT. It is translated as CASSATGGTEAFF.

This clone was recorded once. The chain recombines TRBV15 with TRBJ1-3; a possible D gene is TRBD1 (5 bases). The CDR3 spans 18 residues. With 0 bases removed from V and 0 bases from J, the gap between germline ends came to 15 bases. Germline loops: CDR1 LNHNV, CDR2 YYDKDF (reference sequence). The CDR3: CATSRELGLKSSGNTIYF. The CDR3 nucleotides are TGTGCCACCAGCAGAGAGTTGGGGCTTAAGAGCTCTGGAAACACCATATATTTT.

This chain connects TRBV6-5 to TRBJ1-4; a weak D match, TRBD1 (5 bases). Germline assignment: CDR1 MNHEY and CDR2 SVGAGI. CDR3 length: 13 residues. With 7 bases removed from V and 4 bases from J, the gap between germline ends came to 10 bases. The CDR3 DNA sequence: TGTGCCAGCATAGGGGTGGGTAATGAAAAACTGTTTTTT. This sequence encodes CASIGVGNEKLFF.